Below are 4 T cell receptor beta chains sequenced from a single sample in a study of human T cells and chemical hapten exposure. TCRdb analysed the RACE reads with MiXCR anew, one entry per CDR3 protein. Of tens of thousands of distinct CDR3 sequences in the sample, 11% are singletons; the top ten hold roughly 1.5%. Noted time point: patch test 3, about 24 weeks after DPC sensitization. Noted treatment: therapeutic diphenylcyclopropenone sensitization with weekly scalp DPC. The sequenced sample was whole blood, obtained in connection with sensitization to the hapten diphenylcyclopropenone (DPC). All receptors come from a woman aged 50 to 65 with alopecia areata. Some clones in this sample may be carry-over from other donors' samples.

The chain recombines TRBV29-1 with TRBJ2-3; the D call may be TRBD1 or TRBD2 (6 bases each). This CDR3 comprises 15 residues. The germline V and J ends were trimmed by 5 bases and 0 bases, with 15 bases remaining between them. Germline V gene sequence: CDR1 SQVTM, CDR2 ANQGSEA. The CDR3 DNA reads as TGCAGCGTTCGGGGGCCAACCTCTAGCACAGATACGCAGTATTTT. Residues: CSVRGPTSSTDTQYF.

The CDR3 reads CASSPPEIRGETQYF. The CDR3 DNA is TGTGCCAGCTCACCACCGGAAATCAGGGGGGAGACCCAGTACTTC. The chain has TRBV18 and TRBJ2-5; 7 bases agree with TRBD1. The V segment lost 0 bases and the J segment 5 bases; nucleotides outside the gene matches: 6. This CDR3 comprises 15 residues. The germline CDR1 and CDR2 sequences are KGHSH and LQKENI.

The chain carries TRBV6-1 and TRBJ1-5, with 7 bases fitting TRBD1. In germline, CDR1 is MNHNS, CDR2 SASEGT. With V trimmed by 7 bases and J by 8 bases, 14 bases remained unmatched. The CDR3 is 15 amino acids. The CDR3: CASIPGGGVREPQHF. The CDR3, as DNA: TGTGCCAGCATCCCAGGGGGAGGAGTCAGGGAGCCCCAGCATTTT.

Many counts were recorded for this clonotype. The rearrangement joins TRBV7-6 to TRBJ2-5, with 7 bases fitting TRBD1. From germline, CDR1 is SGHVS and CDR2 FNYEAQ. The V segment lost 5 bases and the J segment 2 bases; nucleotides outside the gene matches: 8. There are 15 residues in the CDR3. CDR3 amino acids: CASSRITQGQETQYF. The CDR3 DNA reads TGTGCCAGCAGCCGCATCACACAGGGGCAAGAGACCCAGTACTTC. Complete variable domain (other parts from reference TRBV7-6 and TRBJ2-5): GAGVSQSPRYKVTKRGQDVALRCDPISGHVSLYWYRQALGQGPEFLTYFNYEAQQDKSGLPNDRFSAERPEGSISTLTIQRTEQRDSAMYRCASSRITQGQETQYFGPGTRLLVL.